These 12 T cell receptor beta chains came from one sample sequenced in a study of T cells in women clearing cervical HPV infection. Clones were read by immunoSEQ multiplex PCR, and TCRdb kept only the in-frame ones, dropping some. This sample's table has about 27,000 clones. Specimen: blood buffy coat. The receptors come from a woman between 18 and 75 years old with a cervical HPV16 infection that either progressed to CIN3+ or cleared (not recorded which).

Concerning this clone: The read finishes 3 residues shy of the CDR3 end, and the germline J gene is used to complete it. The gene calls are TRBV6-8 and TRBJ2-1; 11 bases fit TRBD2. The germline CDR1 and CDR2 sequences are MNHGY and SAAAGT. The V segment lost 5 bases and the J segment 6 bases; nucleotides outside the gene matches: 12. The CDR3 has 17 residues. The CDR3 sequence is CASSLIITSGSINEQFF. The covered CDR3 bases are TGTGCCAGCAGTCTCATAATTACTAGCGGGAGCATCAATGAG.

As regards this clone: From the germline J gene comes the end of the CDR3, since the read stops 3 residues before it. The J gene is TRBJ2-1, the V gene TRBV5-5, with 8 bases matching TRBD1. CDR3 length: 15 residues. Germline CDR1 is SGHKS and CDR2 is YYEKEE (reference sequence). V lost 1 base and J lost 3; bases outside the gene matches: 3. The CDR3 is CASSLQGQVYNEQFF. The part of the CDR3 DNA that was read is TGTGCCAGCAGCTTGCAGGGACAGGTCTACAATGAG.

Notes on this clone: The sequenced fragment ends 3 residues before the CDR3 boundary, so the rest is inferred from the germline J gene. Other DNA sequences within the sample encode an identical CDR3. The chain carries TRBV7-9 and TRBJ1-3; a possible D gene is TRBD1 (5 bases). This CDR3 is built from 11 residues. Germline lookup yields CDR1 SEHNR and CDR2 FQNEAQ (reference sequence). Incomplete CDR3 DNA: TGTGCCAGCAGCGTCGGGGGTGGT. Protein sequence: CASSVGGG. The full-length CDR3 reads as CASSVGGGIYF.

Comment on this clone: The read terminates 3 residues ahead of where the CDR3 ends, so the germline J gene completes it. The chain carries TRBV5-1 and TRBJ1-5; D ambiguous. The germline V gene encodes CDR1 SGHRS and CDR2 YFSETQ. CDR3 length: 15 residues. V gave up 4 bases and J gave up 0 bases, with 11 bases separating them. CDR3 protein: CASSRSGDSNQPQHF. The sequenced CDR3 bases are TGCGCCAGCAGCCGAAGCGGGGATAGCAATCAGCCC.

As to this clone: Read coverage stops 3 residues before the CDR3 terminus; the germline J gene supplies the remainder. This chain connects TRBV5-6 to TRBJ2-2; D is uncertain. This CDR3 has 13 residues. CDR1 and CDR2 (germline): SGHDT, YYEEEE. V was cut by 0 bases and J by 6 bases, with 6 bases left in between. CDR3 sequence: CASSLVFPGELFF. CDR3 DNA, as far as it was read: TGTGCCAGCAGCTTGGTATTTCCCGGGGAG.

With regard to this clone: The read terminates 3 residues ahead of where the CDR3 ends, so the germline J gene completes it. V usage is TRBV19 and J usage is TRBJ2-3, with D hard to call. This CDR3 has 17 residues. Germline-derived CDR1 and CDR2 are LNHDA and SQIVND (reference sequence). The sequenced part of the CDR3 DNA is TGTGCCAGTAGTATTGGAGTTTCCGTGATTAGCAATCAGCCG. As protein: CASSIGVSVISNQP. The full CDR3 protein is CASSIGVSVISNQPQYF.

With regard to this clone: With the read ending 3 residues before the CDR3 end, the germline J gene is used to fill in that end. This chain joins TRBV20-1 and TRBJ2-2; a weak D match, TRBD1 (5 bases). Germline V gene sequence: CDR1 DFQATT, CDR2 SNEGSKA (reference sequence). The CDR3 consists of 16 residues. Incomplete CDR3 DNA: TGCAGTGCTAGTTTCGCAGGGTACTCTGGGGCCAACGTG. The encoded protein is CSASFAGYSGANV. From start to end, the CDR3 is CSASFAGYSGANVLFF.

The CDR3 loop reads CAWRQLHSGNTIYF. CDR3 bases read: TGTGCCTGGAGGCAACTGCACTCTGGAAACACC. The chain carries TRBV30 and TRBJ1-3; D unresolved. The observed sequence ends 3 residues before the CDR3 terminus, with the missing tail filled in from the germline J gene. Trimming shortened V by 3 bases and J by 0 bases, and 9 bases separated the two germline ends. The CDR3 loop spans 14 amino acids. Looked up from germline, CDR1 is GTSNPN and CDR2 is SVGIG (reference sequence).

Points on this clone: The read ends 3 residues early relative to the CDR3; the germline J gene fills the gap. J is TRBJ2-4 and V is TRBV5-1; the match to TRBD1 covers 8 bases. The CDR3 contains 16 residues. The V segment lost 0 bases and the J segment 0 bases; nucleotides outside the gene matches: 2. The germline V gene has CDR1 SGHRS and CDR2 YFSETQ. The CDR3 spells CASSLGTGLAKNIQYF. CDR3 DNA, as far as it was read: TGCGCCAGCAGCTTGGGGACAGGGCTAGCCAAAAACATT.

Regarding this clone: The read ends 3 residues shy of where the CDR3 ends; the end is completed using the germline J gene. This sequence joins TRBV5-1 and TRBJ2-5; 7 bases match TRBD2. Germline trimming cut 5 bases from V and 4 bases from J; bases unmatched to any gene: 8. CDR3 length: 14 residues. Germline loops: CDR1 SGHRS, CDR2 YFSETQ. The CDR3: CASRATAGVETQYF. The CDR3 bases that were read are TGCGCCAGCAGGGCCACTGCGGGAGTAGAGACC. The whole variable domain, filled in from reference TRBV5-1 and TRBJ2-5, reads KAGVTQTPRYLIKTRGQQVTLSCSPISGHRSVSWYQQTPGQGLQFLFEYFSETQRNKGNFPGRFSGRQFSNSRSEMNVSTLELGDSALYLCASRATAGVETQYFGPGTRLLVL.

As to this clone: The CDR3 end falls 3 residues outside the read, so it is completed with the germline J gene. J is TRBJ2-2 and V is TRBV9; no firm D call. Trimming removed 0 bases from V and 8 bases from J, with 17 bases in between. Germline assignment: CDR1 SGDLS and CDR2 YYNGEE. The CDR3 contains 16 residues. CDR3 sequence reads: CASSVATLGYPGELFF. CDR3 DNA, as far as it was read: TGTGCCAGCAGCGTAGCTACACTCGGGTATCCAGGGGAG. Based on the CDR3 plus reference TRBV9 and TRBJ2-2, the full variable domain is DSGVTQTPKHLITATGQRVTLRCSPRSGDLSVYWYQQSLDQGLQFLIQYYNGEERAKGNILERFSAQQFPDLHSELNLSSLELGDSALYFCASSVATLGYPGELFFGEGSRLTVL.

On this clone itself: The read comes to an end 3 residues before the CDR3 does, leaving the germline J gene to fill in the end. The chain combines TRBV7-2 with TRBJ2-7, with TRBD1 identical over 7 bases. The CDR3 sequence is 12 residues long. Germline CDR1 and CDR2: SGHTA and FQGNSA. Germline trimming cut 5 bases from V and 4 bases from J; bases unmatched to any gene: 2. Here the CDR3 reads CASSQGQYEQYF. Incomplete CDR3 DNA: TGTGCCAGCAGCCAGGGACAGTACGAG.